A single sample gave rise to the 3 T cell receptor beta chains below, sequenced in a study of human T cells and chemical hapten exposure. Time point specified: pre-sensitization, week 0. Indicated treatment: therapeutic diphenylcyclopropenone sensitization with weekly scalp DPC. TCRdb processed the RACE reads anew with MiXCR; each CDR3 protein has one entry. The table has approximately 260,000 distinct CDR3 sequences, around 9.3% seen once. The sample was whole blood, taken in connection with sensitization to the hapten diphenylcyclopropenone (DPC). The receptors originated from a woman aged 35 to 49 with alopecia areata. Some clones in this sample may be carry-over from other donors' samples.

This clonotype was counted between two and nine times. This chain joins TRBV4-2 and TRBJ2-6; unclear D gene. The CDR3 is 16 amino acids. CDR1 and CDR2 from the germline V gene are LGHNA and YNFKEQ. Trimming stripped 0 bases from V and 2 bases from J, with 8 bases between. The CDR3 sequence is CASSQDGWTGANVLTF. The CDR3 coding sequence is TGTGCCAGCAGCCAAGATGGTTGGACTGGGGCCAACGTCCTGACTTTC.

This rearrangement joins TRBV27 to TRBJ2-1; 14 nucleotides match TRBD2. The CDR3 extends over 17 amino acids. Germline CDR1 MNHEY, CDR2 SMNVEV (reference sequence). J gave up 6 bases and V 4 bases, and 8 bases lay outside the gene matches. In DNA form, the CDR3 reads TGTGCCAGCAGTTATTCTCCGGGACTAGCGGGAGTCAATGAGCAGTTCTTC. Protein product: CASSYSPGLAGVNEQFF.

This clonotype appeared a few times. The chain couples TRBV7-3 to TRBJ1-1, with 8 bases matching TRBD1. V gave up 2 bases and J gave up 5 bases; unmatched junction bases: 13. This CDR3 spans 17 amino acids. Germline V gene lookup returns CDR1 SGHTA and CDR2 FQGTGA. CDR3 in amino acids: CASSLGFGQGEGTEAFF. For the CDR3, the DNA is TGTGCCAGCAGCTTAGGATTCGGACAGGGCGAGGGAACTGAAGCTTTCTTT.